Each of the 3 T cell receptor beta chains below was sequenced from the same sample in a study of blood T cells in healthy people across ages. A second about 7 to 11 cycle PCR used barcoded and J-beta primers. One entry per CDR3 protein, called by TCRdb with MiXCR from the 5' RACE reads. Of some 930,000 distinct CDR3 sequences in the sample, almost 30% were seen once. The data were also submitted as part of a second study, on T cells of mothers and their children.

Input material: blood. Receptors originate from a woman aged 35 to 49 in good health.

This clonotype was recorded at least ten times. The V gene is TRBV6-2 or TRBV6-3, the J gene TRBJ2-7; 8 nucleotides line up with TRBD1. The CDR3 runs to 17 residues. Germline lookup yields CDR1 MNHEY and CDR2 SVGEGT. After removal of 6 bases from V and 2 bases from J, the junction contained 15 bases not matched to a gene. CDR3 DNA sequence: TGTGCCAGCAGGCTTGACAGGGGCAGCTCTAAAGCCTACGAGCAGTACTTC. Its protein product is CASRLDRGSSKAYEQYF.

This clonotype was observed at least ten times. DNA for the CDR3: TGTGCCAGCAGTGAAGAACAAACACCCGCACCCTACGAGCAGTACTTC. Protein: CASSEEQTPAPYEQYF. The chain joins TRBV25-1 to TRBJ2-7; D not resolved. Germline lookup yields CDR1 MGHDK and CDR2 SYGVNS. V was cut by 2 bases and J by 2 bases, with 16 bases left in between. This CDR3 is 16 amino acids long.

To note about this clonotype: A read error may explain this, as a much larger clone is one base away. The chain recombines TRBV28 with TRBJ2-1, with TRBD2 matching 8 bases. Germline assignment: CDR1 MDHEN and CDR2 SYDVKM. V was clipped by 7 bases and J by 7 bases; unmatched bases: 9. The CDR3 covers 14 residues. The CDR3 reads CASNPRGGRNEQFF. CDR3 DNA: TGTGCCAGCAATCCCCGGGGGGGCAGAAATGAGCAGTTCTTC.